The following is a T cell receptor (beta chain) sequence with its context. As originally analysed: Nucleated cell counts were estimated from reference gene primer amplification. Clones were read by immunoSEQ multiplex PCR, and TCRdb kept only the in-frame ones, dropping some. V, J and clone size are those of that table, while D and trimming were read from the DNA. The table has 78,000 or so clones, roughly 80% seen once. Trimming took 2 bases from V and 5 from J, leaving 9 bases between them. Germline V gene data show CDR1 as SEHNR and CDR2 as FQNEAQ (reference sequence). The CDR3 is 13 residues long. The data belong to a study of blood T cell repertoires in COVID-19. Overall study: The United States, Italy and Spain supplied acute and convalescent COVID-19 samples. T cells, B-cell-depleted T cells, or PBMCs provided the cDNA or gDNA that served as material.

The sequenced material came from peripheral blood. The chain links TRBV7-9 to TRBJ1-2, with D uncertain. The receptor was isolated from a man older than 75 with acute or convalescent COVID-19. CDR3 in DNA: TGTGCCAGCAGCTTAAACAACCTGTATGGCTACACCTTC. Residues: CASSLNNLYGYTF.